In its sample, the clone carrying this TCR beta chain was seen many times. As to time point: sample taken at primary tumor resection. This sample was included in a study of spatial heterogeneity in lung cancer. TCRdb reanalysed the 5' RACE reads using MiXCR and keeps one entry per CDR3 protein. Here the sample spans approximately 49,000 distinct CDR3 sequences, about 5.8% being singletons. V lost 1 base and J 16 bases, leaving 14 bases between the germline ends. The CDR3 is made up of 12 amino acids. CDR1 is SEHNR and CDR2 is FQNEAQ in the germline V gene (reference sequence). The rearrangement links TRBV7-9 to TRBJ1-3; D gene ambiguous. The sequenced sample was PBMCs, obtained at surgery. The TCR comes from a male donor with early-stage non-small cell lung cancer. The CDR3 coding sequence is TGTGCCAGCAGCTTAGTGACTTCCTCCTCCTATTTT. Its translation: CASSLVTSSSYF.